These 28 T cell receptor beta chains originate from one sample sequenced in a study of response to subunit inactivated influenza vaccine. MiXCR, applied by TCRdb to the RT-PCR reads, yields one record per CDR3 protein. The data show around 600,000 distinct CDR3 sequences, with around 11% seen just once and 9.5% to 11% held by the top ten. These data were likewise used in another study, on T cells expressing NK-cell markers. This second study says: TCR beta cDNA was generated via 5'RACE template switching incorporating UMIs.

Here the sequenced sample was PBMCs from blood, taken on the day of vaccination. The receptor source for this set is a man aged 45-65 years who received an inactivated influenza vaccine.

V is TRBV29-1 and J is TRBJ2-3; 12 nucleotides agree with TRBD2. Germline V CDR1 and CDR2: SQVTM, ANQGSEA. The CDR3 is made up of 13 amino acids. Trimming took 4 bases from V and 8 from J; bases not matched to a gene: 4. This chain's CDR3 is CSVVLAGGGTQYF. In DNA, the CDR3 is TGCAGCGTTGTTCTAGCGGGAGGGGGTACGCAGTATTTT.

This clonotype was recorded a few times. The chain combines TRBV4-3 with TRBJ2-2; 7 bases match TRBD2. CDR3 length: 16 amino acids. The J segment lost 3 bases and the V segment lost 0 bases, leaving 4 bases of the junction unmatched. Per the germline V gene, CDR1 is LGHNA and CDR2 is YSLEER. This chain's CDR3 is CASSQEGGRDTGELFF. The DNA for the CDR3 is TGCGCCAGCAGCCAAGAGGGCGGGAGAGACACCGGGGAGCTGTTTTTT.

The rearrangement links TRBV25-1 to TRBJ2-7; no reliable D call. Germline CDR1 reads MGHDK; CDR2 reads SYGVNS. V was clipped by 3 bases and J by 3 bases, with 12 bases between them. The CDR3 has 14 residues. The CDR3 coding sequence is TGTGCCAGCAGTGATCTTGGCAGTTTCTACGAGCAGTACTTC. Translating gives CASSDLGSFYEQYF.

This clonotype showed up just a few times. V and J are TRBV29-1 and TRBJ2-1, with 7 positions matching TRBD2. CDR1 is SQVTM, CDR2 ANQGSEA, per germline. The CDR3 runs 16 residues. Trimming took 0 bases from V and 2 from J; bases not matched to a gene: 7. CDR3 DNA sequence: TGCAGCGTTGAAGATTGGGGGGGTCCGGCCTACAATGAGCAGTTCTTC. Its translation is CSVEDWGGPAYNEQFF.

This clonotype has just a few counts. The chain employs TRBV12-3 or TRBV12-4 and TRBJ1-2; the D gene is possibly TRBD1 (5 bases). The CDR3 contains 12 residues. V was pared by 5 bases and J by 11 bases, with 15 bases between. CDR3 residues: CASSGAPMAYTF. CDR3 nucleotide sequence: TGTGCCAGCAGTGGGGCTCCTATGGCTTACACCTTC.

The V and J genes are TRBV4-3 and TRBJ2-1, with 8 positions matching TRBD2. The CDR3 covers 16 residues. Trimming at V came to 1 base and at J to 8 bases, leaving 10 bases not matched to a gene. CDR1 and CDR2 from the germline V gene are LGHNA and YSLEER. The CDR3 sequence: CASSQGIAGTRHEQFF. CDR3 coding DNA: TGCGCCAGCAGCCAAGGGATAGCGGGGACTCGTCATGAGCAGTTCTTC.

Only a few counts were recorded for this clonotype. This sequence joins TRBV9 and TRBJ2-3; D is undetermined. Trimming took off 0 bases at V and 1 base at J, with 12 bases between the two ends. Germline CDR1 reads SGDLS; CDR2 reads YYNGEE. This CDR3 has 16 amino acids. CDR3 sequence reads: CASSVGHFSGTDTQYF. The CDR3 DNA reads TGTGCCAGCAGCGTAGGTCACTTCTCTGGCACAGATACGCAGTATTTT.

This clonotype was observed many times. CDR3 amino acids: CSVEDRRGQGADTQYF. CDR3 nucleotide sequence: TGCAGCGTTGAAGATCGGAGAGGACAGGGGGCAGATACGCAGTATTTT. This chain joins TRBV29-1 and TRBJ2-3; 10 bases fit TRBD1. This CDR3 has 16 residues. Trimming removed 0 bases from V and 4 bases from J; junction bases left unmatched: 7. Per germline, CDR1 SQVTM and CDR2 ANQGSEA.

This clonotype has more than one count but fewer than ten. The chain couples TRBV29-1 to TRBJ2-7; a weak D match, TRBD1 (6 bases). This CDR3 region has 13 residues. The V and J ends lost 4 bases and 3 bases respectively, with 13 bases between them. Germline lookup yields CDR1 SQVTM and CDR2 ANQGSEA. This chain's CDR3 is CSVGSGQFYEQYF. In DNA, the CDR3 is TGCAGCGTTGGTTCGGGACAATTCTACGAGCAGTACTTC.

In this sample, this clonotype turned up many times. The rearrangement links TRBV15 to TRBJ2-2, with unresolved D. V was trimmed by 1 base and J by 5 bases, leaving 11 bases between them. Germline CDR1 is LNHNV and CDR2 is YYDKDF (reference sequence). The CDR3 length is 15 residues. The CDR3 coding sequence is TGTGCCACCAGCAGAGTTATAACAGAGACCGGGGAGCTGTTTTTT. Residues: CATSRVITETGELFF.

This clonotype has a handful of counts. The rearrangement joins TRBV7-2 to TRBJ2-3; possibly TRBD2 for D (5 bases). Germline V gene lookup returns CDR1 SGHTA and CDR2 FQGNSA. This CDR3 is 16 amino acids long. V was trimmed by 3 bases and J by 6 bases, leaving 19 bases between them. This CDR3 is CASSFGLAPGGDTQYF. The CDR3 DNA is TGTGCCAGCAGCTTTGGGCTAGCACCAGGAGGTGATACGCAGTATTTT.

The chain joins TRBV7-6 to TRBJ2-7, with unresolved D. Germline CDR1 SGHVS, CDR2 FNYEAQ. Trimming pared 1 base from V and 5 bases from J, leaving 9 bases between. This CDR3 comprises 13 residues. For the CDR3, the DNA is TGTGCCAGCAGCTTAGGACATTTCGACGAGCAGTACTTC. This codes for CASSLGHFDEQYF.

This clonotype appeared a few times. The V gene is TRBV7-3, the J gene TRBJ2-3; TRBD1 matches at 8 bases. This CDR3 has 18 residues. V was clipped by 5 bases and J by 2 bases; unmatched bases: 15. Germline CDR1 is SGHTA and CDR2 is FQGTGA. CDR3 DNA sequence: TGTGCCAGCAGCCCTCCCGGGTGGACAGGGCCCCACACAGATACGCAGTATTTT. Its protein product is CASSPPGWTGPHTDTQYF.

V gene TRBV5-1 combines with J gene TRBJ1-1, with TRBD1 as a possible D gene (5 bases). V lost 5 bases and J 1 base, leaving 15 bases between the germline ends. CDR1 is SGHRS and CDR2 is YFSETQ in the germline V gene. This CDR3 has 15 amino acids. CDR3 sequence: CASSLLDITNTEAFF. The CDR3 nucleotides are TGCGCCAGCAGTCTCCTGGACATCACGAACACTGAAGCTTTCTTT.

V and J are TRBV5-1 and TRBJ1-2; D is unclear. Trimming stripped 0 bases from V and 0 bases from J, with 6 bases between. CDR1 SGHRS and CDR2 YFSETQ come from the germline V gene. The CDR3 is made up of 14 amino acids. DNA of the CDR3: TGCGCCAGCAGCTTGGTAGCCACTAACTATGGCTACACCTTC. This encodes CASSLVATNYGYTF. The full variable domain, with the rest looked up from reference TRBV5-1 and TRBJ1-2, is KAGVTQTPRYLIKTRGQQVTLSCSPISGHRSVSWYQQTPGQGLQFLFEYFSETQRNKGNFPGRFSGRQFSNSRSEMNVSTLELGDSALYLCASSLVATNYGYTFGSGTRLTVV.

V usage is TRBV6-2 or TRBV6-3 and J usage is TRBJ1-2; D call uncertain. Trimming cost V 5 bases and J 4 bases, with 11 bases left between them. Germline V gene sequence: CDR1 MNHEY, CDR2 SVGEGT. CDR3 length: 13 amino acids. This chain's CDR3 is CASSHGQVYGYTF. The DNA of the CDR3 is TGTGCCAGCAGTCACGGGCAGGTCTATGGCTACACCTTC.

This clonotype was counted at least ten times. The gene calls are TRBV6-1 and TRBJ2-5; TRBD2 agrees at 12 bases. This CDR3 spans 18 amino acids. Germline V gene sequence: CDR1 MNHNS, CDR2 SASEGT. Trimming at V came to 5 bases and at J to 5 bases, leaving 15 bases not matched to a gene. The CDR3 sequence: CASSPVMTSGSLGETQYF. In nucleotides, the CDR3 is TGTGCCAGCAGTCCCGTGATGACTAGCGGGAGTTTAGGGGAGACCCAGTACTTC.

This clonotype appeared many times. This rearrangement joins TRBV9 to TRBJ2-3; D perhaps matches TRBD2 (6 bases). V was clipped by 0 bases and J by 2 bases, with 10 bases between them. The CDR3 is 15 amino acids. Germline V gives CDR1 SGDLS, CDR2 YYNGEE. CDR3 in DNA: TGTGCCAGCAGCGTAGCGGGGGTTCTCACAGATACGCAGTATTTT. Its protein is CASSVAGVLTDTQYF. The complete variable domain, with remaining parts taken from reference TRBV9 and TRBJ2-3, reads DSGVTQTPKHLITATGQRVTLRCSPRSGDLSVYWYQQSLDQGLQFLIQYYNGEERAKGNILERFSAQQFPDLHSELNLSSLELGDSALYFCASSVAGVLTDTQYFGPGTRLTVL.

The chain employs TRBV14 and TRBJ2-2; a possible D gene is TRBD2 (5 bases). The V gene lost 4 bases and the J gene lost 3 bases, with 15 bases spanning the gap. Germline loops: CDR1 SGHDN, CDR2 FVKESK. The CDR3 is made up of 16 amino acids. The CDR3 nucleotides are TGTGCCAGCAGCCTCCGTCGGACTCTTGACACCGGGGAGCTGTTTTTT. Translation gives CASSLRRTLDTGELFF.

This clonotype was counted a few times. The chain uses TRBV20-1 and TRBJ1-4; D may be TRBD1 (5 bases). Germline values: CDR1 DFQATT, CDR2 SNEGSKA (reference sequence). The CDR3 is made up of 14 amino acids. With 1 base removed from V and 4 bases from J, the gap between germline ends came to 10 bases. CDR3 sequence reads: CSARGGAYNEKLFF. The DNA of the CDR3 is TGCAGTGCTAGAGGAGGGGCCTATAATGAAAAACTGTTTTTT.

In this sample, this clonotype turned up a few times. This sequence joins TRBV7-2 and TRBJ2-1; D not certain. Germline V gene lookup returns CDR1 SGHTA and CDR2 FQGNSA. The CDR3 loop spans 17 amino acids. V was cut by 1 base and J by 1 base, with 14 bases left in between. CDR3 coding DNA: TGTGCCAGCAGCTTAGTTCGGCCGTTGGGGTCCTACAATGAGCAGTTCTTC. This codes for CASSLVRPLGSYNEQFF.

The chain carries TRBV11-2 and TRBJ2-2; 9 nucleotides match TRBD2. V trimming: 0 bases; J trimming: 5 bases; junction bases outside the gene matches: 7. Per the germline V gene, CDR1 is SGHAT and CDR2 is FQNNGV. The CDR3 is made up of 17 amino acids. CDR3 region: CASSLDGLAFRTGELFF. The CDR3 DNA is TGTGCCAGCAGCTTAGACGGACTAGCGTTCAGAACCGGGGAGCTGTTTTTT. The full variable domain, in which reference TRBV11-2 and TRBJ2-2 provide the parts outside the CDR3, is EAGVAQSPRYKIIEKRQSVAFWCNPISGHATLYWYQQILGQGPKLLIQFQNNGVVDDSQLPKDRFSAERLKGVDSTLKIQPAKLEDSAVYLCASSLDGLAFRTGELFFGEGSRLTVL.

This clonotype was seen ten or more times. This chain joins TRBV18 and TRBJ2-1; no clear D. The length of the CDR3 is 14 residues. Trimming took 0 bases from V and 6 from J, leaving 9 bases between them. Germline CDR1 is KGHSH and CDR2 is LQKENI. The CDR3 coding sequence is TGTGCCAGCTCACCACCGACTCGCCCCAATGAGCAGTTCTTC. As protein: CASSPPTRPNEQFF.

The chain recombines TRBV10-3 with TRBJ2-7; D gene uncertain. The CDR3 runs to 11 residues. Trimming took off 4 bases at V and 6 bases at J, with 7 bases between the two ends. Germline loops: CDR1 ENHRY, CDR2 SYGVKD. CDR3: CAISGGVEQYF. The CDR3 region has the DNA TGTGCCATCAGTGGGGGTGTCGAGCAGTACTTC.

This clonotype was detected only a few times. The chain recombines TRBV20-1 with TRBJ2-7, with TRBD1 identical over 8 bases. CDR1 and CDR2 (germline): DFQATT, SNEGSKA (reference sequence). The CDR3 is 14 residues long. V lost 3 bases to trimming and J lost 3 bases; unmatched junction nucleotides: 7. The CDR3 here is CSASGDRKIYEQYF. The CDR3, as DNA: TGCAGTGCTAGTGGGGACAGGAAAATCTACGAGCAGTACTTC.

Comments on this clonotype: This may arise from a read error, as a much more abundant clone is one base away. The CDR3 sequence: CASRQGAAGANVLTF. CDR3 bases: TGTGCCAGCAGACAGGGGGCTGCTGGGGCCAACGTCCTGACTTTC. This chain connects TRBV2 to TRBJ2-6, with 9 bases lining up with TRBD1. Germline assignment: CDR1 SNHLY and CDR2 FYNNEI. V shed 6 bases and J 2 bases; nucleotides not matched to a gene: 2. The CDR3 is 15 amino acids.

A few counts support this clonotype. The genes are TRBV9 and TRBJ2-3, with D possibly being TRBD2 (6 bases). Germline V lookup: CDR1 SGDLS, CDR2 YYNGEE. V was shortened by 0 bases and J by 5 bases, with 13 bases between the two germline ends. CDR3 length equals 15 residues. The CDR3 protein is CASSVGGLALDTQYF. CDR3 DNA sequence: TGTGCCAGCAGCGTAGGGGGTCTAGCGTTAGATACGCAGTATTTT.

The rearrangement uses TRBV7-2 and TRBJ1-2; the D gene is possibly TRBD1 (5 bases). There are 13 residues in the CDR3. V was pared by 3 bases and J by 4 bases, with 9 bases between. Germline V lookup: CDR1 SGHTA, CDR2 FQGNSA. The CDR3 DNA sequence: TGTGCCAGCAGCTTCCAGGGCTCCTATGGCTACACCTTC. It specifies CASSFQGSYGYTF.